This TCR beta chain came from a study of T cell responses to AZD1222 COVID-19 vaccine. The table came from immunoSEQ multiplex PCR; TCRdb's copy has only in-frame clones and leaves some out. The profile shows 200,000 to 250,000 clones, 94% of them singletons. Germline CDR1 reads MDHEN; CDR2 reads SYDVKM. The CDR3 runs 12 residues. The ends were cut back, 3 bases at V and 10 bases at J, with 7 bases in the middle. The input for sequencing was peripheral blood, taken 28 days after the second dose of the MenACWY control vaccine. The V and J genes are TRBV28 and TRBJ1-6; D remains ambiguous. This receptor was identified in an adult who received the MenACWY meningococcal vaccine as a control. CDR3 residues: CASSFGSSPLHF. CDR3 sequence (DNA): TGTGCCAGCAGTTTCGGGTCCTCACCCCTCCACTTT.